Given below is one T cell receptor beta chain in context. Donors were grouped by their self-reported clinical history. Original data processing: The assay estimated nucleated cells by amplifying reference gene primers. The data were produced by immunoSEQ multiplex PCR, yet TCRdb's version contains in-frame clones alone and is incomplete. V and J calls and clone size follow that table, whereas D and trimming were derived from the DNA. The data show approximately 240,000 clones, 80% to 95% seen once. The data belong to a study of blood T cell repertoires in COVID-19. Background on the study: From T cells, B-cell-depleted T cells, or PBMCs came the material, which was cDNA or gDNA.

This CDR3 is built from 16 residues. Germline V gene sequence: CDR1 SGHVS, CDR2 FNYEAQ. After removal of 5 bases from V and 7 bases from J, the junction contained 13 bases not matched to a gene. The rearrangement links TRBV7-6 to TRBJ2-2; TRBD1 agrees at 7 bases. The clonotype originates from a woman aged 18-29 years who had recovered from COVID-19. What was sequenced was PBMCs or T cells enriched from blood (not recorded which). The CDR3 region has the DNA TGTGCCAGCAGCCAAACCCAACGGACAGGCGACGGGGAGCTGTTTTTT. Protein product: CASSQTQRTGDGELFF.